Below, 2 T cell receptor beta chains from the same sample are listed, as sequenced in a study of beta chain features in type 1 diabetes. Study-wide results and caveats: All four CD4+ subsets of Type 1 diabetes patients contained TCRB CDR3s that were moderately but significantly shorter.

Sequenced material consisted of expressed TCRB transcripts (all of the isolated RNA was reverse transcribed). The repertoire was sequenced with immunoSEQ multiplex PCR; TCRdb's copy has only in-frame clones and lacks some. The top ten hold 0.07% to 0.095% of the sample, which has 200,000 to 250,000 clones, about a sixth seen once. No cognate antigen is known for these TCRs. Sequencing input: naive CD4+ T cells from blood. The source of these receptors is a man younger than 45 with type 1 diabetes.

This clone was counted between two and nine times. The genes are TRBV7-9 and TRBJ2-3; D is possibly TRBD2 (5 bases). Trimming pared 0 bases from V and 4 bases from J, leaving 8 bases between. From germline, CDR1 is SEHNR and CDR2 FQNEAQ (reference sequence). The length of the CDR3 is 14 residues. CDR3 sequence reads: CASSLAGVPDTQYF. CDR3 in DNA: TGTGCCAGCAGCTTAGCGGGAGTACCAGATACGCAGTATTTT.

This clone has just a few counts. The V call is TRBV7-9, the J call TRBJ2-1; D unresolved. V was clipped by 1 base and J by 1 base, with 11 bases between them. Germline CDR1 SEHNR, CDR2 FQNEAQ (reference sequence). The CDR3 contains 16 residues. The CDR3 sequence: CASSLGSGPSYNEQFF. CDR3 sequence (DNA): TGTGCCAGCAGCTTAGGATCGGGCCCTTCCTACAATGAGCAGTTCTTC.